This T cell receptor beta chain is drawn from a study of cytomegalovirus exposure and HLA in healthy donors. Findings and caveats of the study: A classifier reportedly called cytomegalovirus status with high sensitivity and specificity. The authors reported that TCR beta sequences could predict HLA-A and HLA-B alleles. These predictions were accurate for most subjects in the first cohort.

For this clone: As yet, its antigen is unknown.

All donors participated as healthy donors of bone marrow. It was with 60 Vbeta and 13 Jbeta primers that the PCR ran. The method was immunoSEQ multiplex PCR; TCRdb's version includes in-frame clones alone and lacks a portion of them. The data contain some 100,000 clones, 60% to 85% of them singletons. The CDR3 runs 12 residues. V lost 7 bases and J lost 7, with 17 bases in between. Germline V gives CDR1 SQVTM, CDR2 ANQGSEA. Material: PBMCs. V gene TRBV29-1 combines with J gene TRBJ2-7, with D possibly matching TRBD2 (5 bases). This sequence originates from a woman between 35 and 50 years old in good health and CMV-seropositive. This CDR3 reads CSGGSSNLEQYF. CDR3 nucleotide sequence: TGCAGCGGGGGATCTAGCAATCTGGAGCAGTACTTC.